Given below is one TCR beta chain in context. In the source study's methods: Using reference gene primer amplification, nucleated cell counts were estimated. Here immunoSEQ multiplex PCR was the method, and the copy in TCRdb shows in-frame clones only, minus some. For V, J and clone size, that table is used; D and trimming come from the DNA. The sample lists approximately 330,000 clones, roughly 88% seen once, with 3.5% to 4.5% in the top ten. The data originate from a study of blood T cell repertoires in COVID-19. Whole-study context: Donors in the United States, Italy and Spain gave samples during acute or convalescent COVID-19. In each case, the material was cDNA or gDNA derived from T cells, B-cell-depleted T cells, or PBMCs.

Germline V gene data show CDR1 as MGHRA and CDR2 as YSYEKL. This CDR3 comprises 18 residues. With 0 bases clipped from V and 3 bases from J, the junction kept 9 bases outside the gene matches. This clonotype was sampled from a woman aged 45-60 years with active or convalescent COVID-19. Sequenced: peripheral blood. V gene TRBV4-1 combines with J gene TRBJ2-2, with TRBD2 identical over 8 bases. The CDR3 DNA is TGCGCCAGCAGCCAAGAGGGCAGCGGGGGACCCTACACCGGGGAGCTGTTTTTT. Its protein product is CASSQEGSGGPYTGELFF.